Below are 5 T cell receptor beta chains sequenced from a single sample in a study of blood T cell repertoires in COVID-19. Sequencing was performed with immunoSEQ multiplex PCR; in TCRdb, only in-frame clones are kept and a portion is missing. The sample gives tens of thousands of clones, around 88% of which show up once; approximately 4.3% is in the top ten. Sequencing used peripheral blood. The receptors originated from a man aged 60-69 years with acute or convalescent COVID-19.

The chain couples TRBV19 to TRBJ1-4; 8 positions agree with TRBD1. The CDR3 consists of 14 residues. V shed 4 bases and J 3 bases; nucleotides not matched to a gene: 1. Germline-derived CDR1 and CDR2 are LNHDA and SQIVND (reference sequence). The CDR3: CASSKQGANEKLFF. In nucleotides, the CDR3 is TGTGCCAGTAGTAAACAGGGGGCTAATGAAAAACTGTTTTTT.

The chain employs TRBV5-5 and TRBJ1-1, with D maybe TRBD1 (6 bases). The CDR3 loop spans 14 amino acids. CDR1 SGHKS and CDR2 YYEKEE come from the germline V gene (reference sequence). Trimming shortened V by 1 base and J by 4 bases, and 11 bases separated the two germline ends. The CDR3 DNA sequence: TGTGCCAGCAGCTTGACAGGGTCGGGCACTGAAGCTTTCTTT. This translates into CASSLTGSGTEAFF.

J is TRBJ1-3 and V is TRBV28, with unresolved D. The CDR3 runs to 15 residues. V lost 4 bases, J lost 4 bases, and 14 bases lay in between. Germline V CDR1 and CDR2: MDHEN, SYDVKM. CDR3 loop: CASSSGSSGGNTIYF. CDR3 DNA sequence: TGTGCCAGCAGTTCCGGGAGCTCTGGAGGAAACACCATATATTTT.

The V and J genes are TRBV28 and TRBJ2-4, with 7 bases fitting TRBD1. CDR1 is MDHEN, CDR2 SYDVKM, per germline. The CDR3 has 15 amino acids. After removal of 4 bases from V and 6 bases from J, the junction contained 9 bases not matched to a gene. CDR3 nucleotide sequence: TGTGCCAGCAGTTGGTTAGACAGGGCCCGAAACATTCAGTACTTC. Its translation: CASSWLDRARNIQYF.

The V and J genes are TRBV27 and TRBJ2-1; 8 nucleotides agree with TRBD2. This CDR3 comprises 15 residues. Germline CDR1 MNHEY, CDR2 SMNVEV (reference sequence). V lost 8 bases, J lost 0 bases, and 6 bases stayed unmatched. CDR3 sequence: CASLGSGVSYNEQFF. In DNA form, the CDR3 reads TGTGCCAGCCTCGGTAGCGGGGTCTCCTACAATGAGCAGTTCTTC.